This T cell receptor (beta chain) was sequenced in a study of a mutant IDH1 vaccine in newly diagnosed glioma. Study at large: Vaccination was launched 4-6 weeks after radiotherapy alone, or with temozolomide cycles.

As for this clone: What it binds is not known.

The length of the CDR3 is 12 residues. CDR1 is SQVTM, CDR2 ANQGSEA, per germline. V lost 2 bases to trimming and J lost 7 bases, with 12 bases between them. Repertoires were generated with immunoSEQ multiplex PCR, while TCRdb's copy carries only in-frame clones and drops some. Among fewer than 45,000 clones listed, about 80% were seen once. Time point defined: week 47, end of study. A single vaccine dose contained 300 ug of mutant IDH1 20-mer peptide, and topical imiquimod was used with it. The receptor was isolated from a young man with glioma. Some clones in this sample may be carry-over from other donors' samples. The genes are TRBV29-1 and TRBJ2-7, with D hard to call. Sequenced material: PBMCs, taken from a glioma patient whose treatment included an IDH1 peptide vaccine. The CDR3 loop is CSVEFGLGEQYF. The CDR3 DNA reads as TGCAGCGTTGAATTTGGGTTGGGGGAGCAGTACTTC.